This passage covers 10 T cell receptor beta chains from one sample sequenced in a study of technical replicates of blood from a handful of donors. Some clones are missing from TCRdb's copy, which holds only in-frame ones; the method was immunoSEQ multiplex PCR. The table shows 50,000 to 70,000 clones, with about 86% occurring only once. Material: PBMCs. These receptors were taken from a human donor in good health. Some clones in this sample may be carry-over from other donors' samples.

The V and J genes are TRBV11-3 and TRBJ2-4; the D is unclear. The ends were cut back, 5 bases at V and 0 bases at J, with 8 bases in the middle. The V gene's germline CDR1 is SGHNT and CDR2 YENEEA. The CDR3 length is 14 residues. In nucleotides, the CDR3 is TGTGCCAGCAGCGGGCAACTAGCCAAAAACATTCAGTACTTC. Translating it yields CASSGQLAKNIQYF.

The rearrangement uses TRBV7-2 and TRBJ2-3; no firm D call. The CDR3 covers 12 residues. Trimming stripped 5 bases from V and 6 bases from J, with 9 bases between. Germline CDR1 reads SGHTA; CDR2 reads FQGNSA. DNA for the CDR3: TGTGCCAGCAGCAACTTTGTTGATACGCAGTATTTT. Translation: CASSNFVDTQYF.

This clone was seen once. This chain joins TRBV6-6 and TRBJ1-6, with 8 bases that match TRBD1. Germline V lookup: CDR1 MNHNY, CDR2 SVGAGI (reference sequence). CDR3 length: 14 residues. The junction had 6 bases not matched to a gene; V was cut back by 5 bases and J by 9 bases. The CDR3 coding sequence is TGTGCCAGCAGTCCCGGACAGGGAGGTTCACCCCTCCACTTT. Translating it yields CASSPGQGGSPLHF.

This chain connects TRBV6-5 to TRBJ2-1; 7 nucleotides align to TRBD2. The CDR3 length is 14 residues. Germline V gives CDR1 MNHEY, CDR2 SVGAGI. The J segment lost 2 bases and the V segment lost 6 bases, leaving 4 bases of the junction unmatched. The CDR3 region is CASSAGLPYNEQFF. CDR3 coding DNA: TGTGCCAGCAGCGCGGGACTACCCTACAATGAGCAGTTCTTC.

This clone was detected only once. This sequence joins TRBV9 and TRBJ1-2, with 7 nucleotides matching TRBD1. The germline V gene has CDR1 SGDLS and CDR2 YYNGEE. V lost 0 bases, J lost 4 bases, and 3 bases stayed unmatched. The CDR3 length is 14 residues. CDR3 DNA sequence: TGTGCCAGCAGCGTAGGACAGGGTGGCTATGGCTACACCTTC. This codes for CASSVGQGGYGYTF.

The V and J genes are TRBV7-2 and TRBJ1-4; 7 bases agree with TRBD1. Germline-derived CDR1 and CDR2 are SGHTA and FQGNSA. The CDR3 covers 12 residues. V trimming: 7 bases; J trimming: 11 bases; junction bases outside the gene matches: 7. CDR3 residues: CASTEGARKLFF. The CDR3 DNA sequence: TGTGCCAGCACCGAGGGGGCGCGGAAACTGTTTTTT.

J is TRBJ2-1 and V is TRBV7-3; 10 bases line up with TRBD2. Unmatched junction bases numbered 11, after V lost 2 bases and J lost 7 bases. The CDR3 contains 17 residues. CDR1 is SGHTA, CDR2 FQGTGA, per germline. The CDR3 region has the DNA TGTGCCAGCAGCTTATCATCCAGCGGGAGGGGTGGGAATGAGCAGTTCTTC. Protein product: CASSLSSSGRGGNEQFF. The entire variable domain, with the rest obtained from reference TRBV7-3 and TRBJ2-1, is as follows: GAGVSQTPSNKVTEKGKYVELRCDPISGHTALYWYRQSLGQGPEFLIYFQGTGAADDSGLPNDRFFAVRPEGSVSTLKIQRTERGDSAVYLCASSLSSSGRGGNEQFFGPGTRLTVL.

This chain uses TRBV15 with TRBJ2-1, with D possibly matching TRBD1 (5 bases). Trimming took 0 bases from V and 14 from J, leaving 17 bases between them. CDR1 and CDR2 (germline): LNHNV, YYDKDF (reference sequence). The length of the CDR3 is 14 residues. The CDR3 nucleotides are TGTGCCACCAGCAGAGATTTCGAAGCTAAGGGGAAGTTCTTC. Translation: CATSRDFEAKGKFF.

The V call is TRBV6-5, the J call TRBJ2-2; perhaps TRBD2 as D (5 bases). CDR1 MNHEY and CDR2 SVGAGI come from the germline V gene. This CDR3 spans 14 amino acids. The V gene lost 7 bases and the J gene lost 5 bases, with 14 bases spanning the gap. The CDR3 DNA sequence: TGTGCCAGCACCCAGACCGGAGGTACCGGGGAGCTGTTTTTT. Translation: CASTQTGGTGELFF.

This chain uses TRBV10-3 with TRBJ1-3; no firm D call. Germline assignment: CDR1 ENHRY and CDR2 SYGVKD. The V gene lost 0 bases and the J gene lost 7 bases, with 7 bases spanning the gap. CDR3 length: 13 residues. CDR3 DNA sequence: TGTGCCATCAGTGAGTCGAGTCTGAACACCATATATTTT. Translated, it gives CAISESSLNTIYF.